This TCR beta chain was obtained from a study of blood T cell repertoires in COVID-19. The wider study: Whether acute or convalescent, the COVID-19 samples came from the United States, Italy and Spain. Sample material is recorded as cDNA or gDNA derived from T cells, B-cell-depleted T cells, or PBMCs.

In the original workflow: Estimates of nucleated cell counts were drawn from the amplification of reference gene primers. The data were produced by immunoSEQ multiplex PCR, yet TCRdb's version contains in-frame clones alone and is incomplete. V, J and clone size are taken as reported in that table, and D and trimming were inferred from the DNA itself. The data contain under 200,000 clones, more than 75% of them singletons. Germline-derived CDR1 and CDR2 are SGHRS and YFSETQ. This CDR3 is 16 amino acids long. Germline trimming cut 1 base from V and 3 bases from J; bases unmatched to any gene: 7. The origin of this receptor is a man between 18 and 29 years old with active or convalescent COVID-19. The V and J genes are TRBV5-1 and TRBJ2-5, with 9 nucleotides matching TRBD2. The sample comprised peripheral blood. The CDR3 DNA follows: TGCGCCAGCAGCTTGCTGAGCGGGGGGTCCGAAGAGACCCAGTACTTC. Its protein product is CASSLLSGGSEETQYF.